The 30 T cell receptor beta chains reported below all come from one sample, sequenced in a study of blood T cell repertoires in COVID-19. The table came from immunoSEQ multiplex PCR; TCRdb's copy has only in-frame clones and leaves some out. This table has approximately 230,000 clones, 88% appearing once. Sequenced: peripheral blood. The receptors here all came from a woman in her twenties or thirties with COVID-19, enrolled during active disease.

This clone was seen more than once but under ten times. The chain employs TRBV4-2 and TRBJ1-3, with TRBD1 identical over 7 bases. Germline lookup yields CDR1 LGHNA and CDR2 YNFKEQ. V trimming: 11 bases; J trimming: 6 bases; junction bases outside the gene matches: 7. This CDR3 has 12 residues. Written as DNA, the CDR3 is TGTGCCTCAATGGGACAGTCAAACACCATATATTTT. Translated, it gives CASMGQSNTIYF.

This rearrangement joins TRBV11-2 to TRBJ1-5, with D uncertain. Germline V gives CDR1 SGHAT, CDR2 FQNNGV. V lost 2 bases and J 6 bases, leaving 11 bases between the germline ends. This CDR3 region has 14 residues. The CDR3 DNA reads as TGTGCCAGCAGCTTATTAGGACTGGGTCAGCCCCAGCATTTT. This sequence encodes CASSLLGLGQPQHF. Combining the CDR3 with reference TRBV11-2 and TRBJ1-5 gives the whole variable domain EAGVAQSPRYKIIEKRQSVAFWCNPISGHATLYWYQQILGQGPKLLIQFQNNGVVDDSQLPKDRFSAERLKGVDSTLKIQPAKLEDSAVYLCASSLLGLGQPQHFGDGTRLSIL.

This clone was found once. V gene TRBV5-4 combines with J gene TRBJ2-5, with D unclear. V was trimmed by 5 bases and J by 2 bases, leaving 4 bases between them. This CDR3 is 11 amino acids long. Germline CDR1 is SGHNT and CDR2 is YYREEE (reference sequence). The CDR3 sequence is CASRSQETQYF. Written as DNA, the CDR3 is TGTGCCAGCAGATCGCAAGAGACCCAGTACTTC.

The gene calls are TRBV7-9 and TRBJ1-1; D possibly corresponds to TRBD1 (6 bases). V lost 5 bases and J 1 base, leaving 14 bases between the germline ends. The germline CDR1 and CDR2 sequences are SEHNR and FQNEAQ (reference sequence). This CDR3 is built from 15 residues. The CDR3 nucleotides read TGTGCCAGCAGCCGTCTGGACAGTCCGAACACTGAAGCTTTCTTT. Its protein product is CASSRLDSPNTEAFF.

The CDR3 loop is CASSTRQGVAGNTIYF. The CDR3 DNA follows: TGTGCCAGCAGCACCCGACAGGGGGTAGCGGGAAACACCATATATTTT. The chain carries TRBV7-9 and TRBJ1-3; 9 bases map to TRBD1. V was clipped by 5 bases and J by 4 bases; unmatched bases: 9. There are 16 residues in the CDR3. CDR1 is SEHNR, CDR2 FQNEAQ, per germline (reference sequence).

This chain uses TRBV6-2 or TRBV6-3 with TRBJ2-3, with 12 bases matching TRBD2. Trimming took 5 bases from V and 5 from J; bases not matched to a gene: 8. Germline-derived CDR1 and CDR2 are MNHEY and SVGEGT. The CDR3 is 16 residues long. The DNA of the CDR3 is TGTGCCAGCAGTCCCCGACTAGCGGGAGAAGTAGATACGCAGTATTTT. It encodes CASSPRLAGEVDTQYF.

J is TRBJ2-3 and V is TRBV30; D is uncertain. CDR1 GTSNPN and CDR2 SVGIG come from the germline V gene (reference sequence). V lost 1 base and J 0 bases, leaving 11 bases between the germline ends. The CDR3 totals 15 residues. The CDR3 DNA sequence: TGTGCCTGGAGTGAAGGCCGGGTTAGCACAGATACGCAGTATTTT. It yields the protein CAWSEGRVSTDTQYF.

The rearrangement joins TRBV7-8 to TRBJ2-3, with D perhaps TRBD2 (5 bases). Looked up from germline, CDR1 is SGHVS and CDR2 is FQNEAQ. V lost 9 bases and J lost 0, with 19 bases in between. The CDR3 is 16 amino acids. The CDR3 nucleotides are TGTGCCAGTAGGGATTGGCGGGCTTCTAGCACAGATACGCAGTATTTT. Amino acid sequence: CASRDWRASSTDTQYF. Supplemented by reference TRBV7-8 and TRBJ2-3, the full variable domain reads GAGVSQSPRYKVAKRGQDVALRCDPISGHVSLFWYQQALGQGPEFLTYFQNEAQLDKSGLPSDRFFAERPEGSVSTLKIQRTQQEDSAVYLCASRDWRASSTDTQYFGPGTRLTVL.

The J gene is TRBJ2-7, the V gene TRBV14; 7 nucleotides align to TRBD2. The CDR3 contains 12 residues. The germline gives CDR1 SGHDN, CDR2 FVKESK. Unmatched junction bases numbered 6, after V lost 4 bases and J lost 9 bases. CDR3 sequence (DNA): TGTGCCAGCAGCCTACGAGGCGGGGGGCAGTACTTC. As protein: CASSLRGGGQYF.

This chain links TRBV10-2 with TRBJ1-2; tentatively, D is TRBD1 (5 bases). CDR1 WSHSY and CDR2 SAAADI come from the germline V gene. Trimming took 8 bases from V and 7 from J, leaving 20 bases between them. The CDR3 consists of 14 residues. The CDR3 coding sequence is TGCGCCAGCTCCGTAGGGGTGGGGGGAACTGGCTACACCTTC. This sequence encodes CASSVGVGGTGYTF.

The chain employs TRBV4-3 and TRBJ2-3, with 8 positions matching TRBD2. The CDR3 extends over 16 amino acids. Germline V lookup: CDR1 LGHNA, CDR2 YSLEER. V lost 0 bases, J lost 7 bases, and 9 bases stayed unmatched. CDR3 sequence: CASSQDSSGSFYTQYF. CDR3 in DNA: TGCGCCAGCAGCCAAGATTCGAGCGGGAGTTTTTATACGCAGTATTTT.

A single count supports this clone. The chain couples TRBV4-3 to TRBJ2-5; D might be TRBD2 (6 bases). Trimming pared 1 base from V and 2 bases from J, leaving 11 bases between. The CDR3 extends over 15 amino acids. Germline CDR1 is LGHNA and CDR2 is YSLEER. The CDR3 nucleotides are TGCGCCAGCAGCCAAGTCGCGGGGAATCAAGAGACCCAGTACTTC. Protein: CASSQVAGNQETQYF.

This rearrangement joins TRBV29-1 to TRBJ1-2; no firm D call. Trimming shortened V by 8 bases and J by 4 bases, and 17 bases separated the two germline ends. The germline CDR1 and CDR2 sequences are SQVTM and ANQGSEA. The CDR3 runs to 13 residues. In DNA form, the CDR3 reads TGCAGCTTATACGGCGAGGGTCCCTATGGCTACACCTTC. This codes for CSLYGEGPYGYTF.

The rearrangement uses TRBV10-2 and TRBJ2-5, with 7 nucleotides matching TRBD1. This CDR3 has 15 residues. In germline, CDR1 is WSHSY, CDR2 SAAADI. V lost 3 bases to trimming and J lost 1 base; unmatched junction nucleotides: 5. This CDR3 is CASSDPGQTQETQYF. The CDR3 region has the DNA TGCGCCAGCAGTGACCCGGGACAGACCCAAGAGACCCAGTACTTC.

This clone was counted a few times. The chain employs TRBV5-8 and TRBJ2-6; D is ambiguous. The ends were cut back, 4 bases at V and 2 bases at J, with 10 bases in the middle. CDR3 length: 15 amino acids. Germline V gives CDR1 SGHTS, CDR2 YDEGEE. In DNA form, the CDR3 reads TGTGCCAGCAGCCTCCACAGAGCTGGGGCCAACGTCCTGACTTTC. Its translation: CASSLHRAGANVLTF.

The V gene is TRBV3-1 (or the pseudogene TRBV3-2), the J gene TRBJ2-3, with D uncertain. V was cut by 0 bases and J by 11 bases, with 9 bases left in between. CDR1 and CDR2 (germline): LGHDT, YNNKEL (reference sequence). The CDR3 totals 12 residues. CDR3 sequence: CASSQETSVQYF. The DNA for the CDR3 is TGTGCCAGCAGCCAAGAAACCTCGGTGCAGTATTTT.

This rearrangement joins TRBV3-1 (or the pseudogene TRBV3-2) to TRBJ2-3; D call uncertain. The germline gives CDR1 LGHDT, CDR2 YNNKEL (reference sequence). The CDR3 contains 12 residues. V gave up 4 bases and J gave up 2 bases, with 4 bases separating them. This CDR3 is CASSLNTDTQYF. The CDR3 region has the DNA TGTGCCAGCAGCCTAAACACAGATACGCAGTATTTT.

The chain combines TRBV11-2 with TRBJ2-7; maybe TRBD1 (6 bases). The ends were cut back, 1 base at V and 2 bases at J, with 12 bases in the middle. The CDR3 is made up of 15 amino acids. Germline V gene sequence: CDR1 SGHAT, CDR2 FQNNGV. CDR3 protein: CASSLVSQGTYEQYF. The CDR3 DNA sequence: TGTGCCAGCAGCTTAGTCTCGCAGGGGACCTACGAGCAGTACTTC.

The chain links TRBV6-2 or TRBV6-3 to TRBJ1-1; 7 bases are shared with TRBD1. Germline V lookup: CDR1 MNHEY, CDR2 SVGEGT. Germline trimming cut 5 bases from V and 3 bases from J; bases unmatched to any gene: 6. The CDR3 totals 14 residues. This CDR3 is CASSIYRGDTEAFF. DNA of the CDR3: TGTGCCAGCAGTATTTACAGGGGAGACACTGAAGCTTTCTTT.

This chain joins TRBV2 and TRBJ1-2; maybe TRBD1 (5 bases). CDR1 and CDR2 from the germline V gene are SNHLY and FYNNEI. The ends were cut back, 4 bases at V and 8 bases at J, with 14 bases in the middle. The CDR3 totals 13 residues. The CDR3 loop is CASSGQPSVGYTF. CDR3 coding DNA: TGTGCCAGCAGTGGACAGCCTTCCGTAGGCTACACCTTC.

The chain employs TRBV2 and TRBJ2-7; the match to TRBD1 covers 7 bases. This CDR3 spans 15 amino acids. V was pared by 6 bases and J by 0 bases, with 8 bases of the junction left unmatched. Germline assignment: CDR1 SNHLY and CDR2 FYNNEI. The CDR3 region is CASRIGQASSYEQYV. The DNA for the CDR3 is TGTGCCAGCAGAATCGGACAGGCTAGCTCCTACGAGCAGTACGTC.

The CDR3 region is CASSADRADIQYF. The CDR3 nucleotides read TGTGCCAGCAGTGCAGACAGGGCGGACATTCAGTACTTC. The V call is TRBV2, the J call TRBJ2-4; TRBD1 matches 7 bases. The CDR3 totals 13 residues. Germline CDR1 reads SNHLY; CDR2 reads FYNNEI. After removal of 4 bases from V and 8 bases from J, the junction contained 5 bases not matched to a gene. Filled out from reference TRBV2 and TRBJ2-4, the complete variable domain reads EPEVTQTPSHQVTQMGQEVILRCVPISNHLYFYWYRQILGQKVEFLVSFYNNEISEKSEIFDDQFSVERPDGSNFTLKIRSTKLEDSAMYFCASSADRADIQYFGAGTRLSVL.

The genes are TRBV5-8 and TRBJ1-1; TRBD1 is a possible D gene (6 bases). Germline values: CDR1 SGHTS, CDR2 YDEGEE. The CDR3 has 13 residues. V lost 4 bases and J lost 5, with 12 bases in between. The CDR3 spells CASSIEQGTEAFF. The CDR3 DNA reads TGTGCCAGCAGCATAGAGCAGGGGACTGAAGCTTTCTTT.

The chain carries TRBV4-1 and TRBJ1-6; D may be TRBD1 (6 bases). This CDR3 has 15 residues. Trimming removed 3 bases from V and 5 bases from J, with 11 bases in between. Germline CDR1 and CDR2: MGHRA and YSYEKL. The CDR3 coding sequence is TGCGCCAGCAGCCATCTACAGGGTAATAATTCACCCCTCCACTTT. It specifies CASSHLQGNNSPLHF.

The chain has TRBV19 and TRBJ1-5; D unresolved. With 2 bases removed from V and 4 bases from J, the gap between germline ends came to 9 bases. This CDR3 region has 14 residues. In germline, CDR1 is LNHDA, CDR2 SQIVND (reference sequence). The CDR3 DNA sequence: TGTGCCAGTAGTATACAGGTCTCAAATCAGCCCCAGCATTTT. Translation: CASSIQVSNQPQHF.

The rearrangement uses TRBV11-2 and TRBJ2-2, with D perhaps TRBD2 (6 bases). The CDR3 is made up of 17 amino acids. The germline V gene encodes CDR1 SGHAT and CDR2 FQNNGV. With 6 bases removed from V and 0 bases from J, the gap between germline ends came to 17 bases. The CDR3 sequence is CASRRDVAATNTGELFF. The CDR3 DNA reads TGTGCCAGCAGACGAGACGTAGCGGCAACGAACACCGGGGAGCTGTTTTTT. Full variable domain (rest looked up from reference TRBV11-2 and TRBJ2-2): EAGVAQSPRYKIIEKRQSVAFWCNPISGHATLYWYQQILGQGPKLLIQFQNNGVVDDSQLPKDRFSAERLKGVDSTLKIQPAKLEDSAVYLCASRRDVAATNTGELFFGEGSRLTVL.

J is TRBJ2-3 and V is TRBV19; perhaps TRBD1 as D (6 bases). Germline lookup yields CDR1 LNHDA and CDR2 SQIVND (reference sequence). With 4 bases removed from V and 0 bases from J, the gap between germline ends came to 14 bases. The CDR3 consists of 16 residues. CDR3 DNA: TGTGCCAGTAGTAGGACCGGGACAACTAGCACAGATACGCAGTATTTT. This sequence encodes CASSRTGTTSTDTQYF.

This chain joins TRBV6-6 and TRBJ1-5, with unresolved D. CDR1 and CDR2 (germline): MNHNY, SVGAGI (reference sequence). The CDR3 totals 15 residues. The V end was cut by 5 bases, the J end by 1 base, with 12 bases between. The CDR3 reads CASSDGLGSNQPQHF. The CDR3 bases are TGTGCCAGCAGTGACGGACTAGGGAGCAATCAGCCCCAGCATTTT.

The chain uses TRBV4-3 and TRBJ2-5; 10 bases are a match to TRBD2. The CDR3 is made up of 17 amino acids. Per germline, CDR1 LGHNA and CDR2 YSLEER. Trimming removed 4 bases from V and 5 bases from J; junction bases left unmatched: 13. The CDR3: CASSPSGLAGVGETQYF. DNA for the CDR3: TGCGCCAGCAGCCCAAGTGGGCTAGCGGGAGTGGGTGAGACCCAGTACTTC.

The rearrangement uses TRBV18 and TRBJ2-7; 8 positions agree with TRBD1. The V gene end was trimmed by 4 bases and the J gene end by 5 bases; junction bases not matched to a gene: 10. The germline V gene has CDR1 KGHSH and CDR2 LQKENI. This CDR3 is built from 15 residues. CDR3 in amino acids: CASSRVTGDRHEQYV. The CDR3 DNA reads as TGTGCCAGCTCACGGGTGACAGGGGATCGACACGAGCAGTACGTC.